The source of this TCR beta chain is a study of blood T cells in healthy people across ages. Primed by a sample-barcoded 5' primer and a J-beta primer mix, a second PCR proceeded for 7 to 11 cycles. TCRdb used MiXCR to reprocess the 5' RACE reads, holding one entry per CDR3 protein. The table lists around 970,000 distinct CDR3 sequences, about 53% of them singletons. The germline CDR1 and CDR2 sequences are KGHSH and LQKENI. The CDR3 runs to 15 residues. The V end lost 6 bases, the J end lost 0 bases, and 12 bases lay between the germline ends. Material: blood. The TCR was taken from a woman aged 60-70 years in good health. V gene TRBV18 combines with J gene TRBJ1-5; no definite D call. The CDR3 loop is CASSPNGVSNQPQHF. The DNA for the CDR3 is TGTGCCAGCTCCCCGAATGGGGTTAGCAATCAGCCCCAGCATTTT.